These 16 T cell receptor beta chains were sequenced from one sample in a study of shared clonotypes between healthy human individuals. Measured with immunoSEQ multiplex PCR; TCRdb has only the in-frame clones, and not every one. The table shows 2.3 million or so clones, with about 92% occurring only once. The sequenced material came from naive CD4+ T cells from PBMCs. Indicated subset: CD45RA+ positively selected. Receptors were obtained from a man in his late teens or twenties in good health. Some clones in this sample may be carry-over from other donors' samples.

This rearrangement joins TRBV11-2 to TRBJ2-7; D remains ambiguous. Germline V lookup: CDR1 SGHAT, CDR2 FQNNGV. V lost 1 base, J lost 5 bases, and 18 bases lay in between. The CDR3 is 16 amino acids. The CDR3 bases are TGTGCCAGCAGCTTAGGATCCCGGAATTATGACAACGAGCAGTACTTC. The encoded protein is CASSLGSRNYDNEQYF. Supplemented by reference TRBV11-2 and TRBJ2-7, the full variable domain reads EAGVAQSPRYKIIEKRQSVAFWCNPISGHATLYWYQQILGQGPKLLIQFQNNGVVDDSQLPKDRFSAERLKGVDSTLKIQPAKLEDSAVYLCASSLGSRNYDNEQYFGPGTRLTVT.

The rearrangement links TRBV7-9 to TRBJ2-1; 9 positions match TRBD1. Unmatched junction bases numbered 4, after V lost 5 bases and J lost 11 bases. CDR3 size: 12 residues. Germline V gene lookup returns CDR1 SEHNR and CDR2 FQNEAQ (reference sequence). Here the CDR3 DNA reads TGTGCCAGCAGCCAGGACAGGGGCAAGCAGTTCTTC. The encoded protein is CASSQDRGKQFF.

The CDR3 sequence is CASSLLAGANEQYF. The CDR3 coding sequence is TGTGCCAGCAGCTTGTTGGCGGGAGCTAACGAGCAGTACTTC. This chain uses TRBV5-4 with TRBJ2-7; 7 bases fit TRBD2. Looked up from germline, CDR1 is SGHNT and CDR2 is YYREEE (reference sequence). This CDR3 region has 14 residues. Trimming at V came to 1 base and at J to 5 bases, leaving 6 bases not matched to a gene.

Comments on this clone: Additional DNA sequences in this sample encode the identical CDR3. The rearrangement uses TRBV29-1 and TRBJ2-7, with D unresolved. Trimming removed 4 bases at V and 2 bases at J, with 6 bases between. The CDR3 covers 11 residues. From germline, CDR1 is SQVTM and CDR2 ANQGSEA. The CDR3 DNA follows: TGCAGCGTTGTTATCACCTACGAGCAGTACTTC. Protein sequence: CSVVITYEQYF.

The CDR3 is CASSPGGPRAFF. The DNA of the CDR3 is TGTGCCAGCAGCCCTGGGGGGCCGCGAGCTTTCTTT. The chain carries TRBV6-5 and TRBJ1-1, with D tentatively TRBD1 (6 bases). Germline V gives CDR1 MNHEY, CDR2 SVGAGI. Trimming removed 6 bases at V and 10 bases at J, with 15 bases between. The CDR3 runs to 12 residues.

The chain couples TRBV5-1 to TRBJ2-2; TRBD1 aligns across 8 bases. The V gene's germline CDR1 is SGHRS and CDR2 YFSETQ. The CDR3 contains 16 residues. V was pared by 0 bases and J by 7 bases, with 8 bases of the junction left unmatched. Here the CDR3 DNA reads TGCGCCAGCAGCTTGGTTGTTCAGGGGGCTGGCGGGGAGCTGTTTTTT. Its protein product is CASSLVVQGAGGELFF.

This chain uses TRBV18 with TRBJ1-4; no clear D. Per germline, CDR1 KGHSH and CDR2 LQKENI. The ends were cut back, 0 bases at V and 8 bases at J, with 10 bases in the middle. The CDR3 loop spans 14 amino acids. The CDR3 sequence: CASSPPSREEKLFF. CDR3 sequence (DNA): TGTGCCAGCTCACCACCCTCTAGGGAAGAAAAACTGTTTTTT.

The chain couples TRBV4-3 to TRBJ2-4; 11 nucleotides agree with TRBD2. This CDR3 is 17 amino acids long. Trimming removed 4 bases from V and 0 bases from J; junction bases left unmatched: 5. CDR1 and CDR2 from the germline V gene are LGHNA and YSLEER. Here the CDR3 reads CASSRGLAELAKNIQYF. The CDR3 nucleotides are TGCGCCAGCAGCCGGGGACTAGCGGAGTTAGCCAAAAACATTCAGTACTTC.

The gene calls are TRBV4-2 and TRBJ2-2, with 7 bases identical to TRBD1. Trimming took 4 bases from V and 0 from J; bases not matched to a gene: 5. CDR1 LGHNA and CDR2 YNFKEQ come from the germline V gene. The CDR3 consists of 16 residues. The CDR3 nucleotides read TGTGCCAGCAGCCGCTTACAGGGGACGAACACCGGGGAGCTGTTTTTT. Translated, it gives CASSRLQGTNTGELFF.

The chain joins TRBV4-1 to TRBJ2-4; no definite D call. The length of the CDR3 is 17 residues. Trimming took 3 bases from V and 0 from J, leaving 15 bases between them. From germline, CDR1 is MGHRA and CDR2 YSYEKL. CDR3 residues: CASSQRDSTLAKNIQYF. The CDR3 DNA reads TGCGCCAGCAGCCAGAGAGACTCCACACTAGCCAAAAACATTCAGTACTTC.

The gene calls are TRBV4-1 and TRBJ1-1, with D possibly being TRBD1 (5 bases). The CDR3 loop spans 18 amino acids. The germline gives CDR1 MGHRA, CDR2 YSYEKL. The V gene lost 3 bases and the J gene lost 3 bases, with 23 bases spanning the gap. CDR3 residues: CASSHSPGPPGTYTEAFF. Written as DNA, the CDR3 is TGCGCCAGCAGCCACTCCCCAGGCCCCCCAGGGACGTACACTGAAGCTTTCTTT.

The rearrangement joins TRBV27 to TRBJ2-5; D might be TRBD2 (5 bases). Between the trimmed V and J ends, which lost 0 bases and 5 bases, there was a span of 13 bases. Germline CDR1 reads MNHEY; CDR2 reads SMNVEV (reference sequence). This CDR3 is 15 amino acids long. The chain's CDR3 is CASSLSLSARETQYF. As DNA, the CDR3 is TGTGCCAGCAGTTTATCTCTTAGCGCCCGGGAGACCCAGTACTTC.

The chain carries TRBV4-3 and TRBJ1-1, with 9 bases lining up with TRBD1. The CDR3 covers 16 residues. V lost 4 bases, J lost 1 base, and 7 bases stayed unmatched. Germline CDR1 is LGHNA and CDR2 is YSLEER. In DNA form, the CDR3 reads TGCGCCAGCAGCCGGGACGTGACAGGGGGGAACACTGAAGCTTTCTTT. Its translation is CASSRDVTGGNTEAFF.

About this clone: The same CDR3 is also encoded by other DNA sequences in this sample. The CDR3 region is CASSVGPADTDTQYF. The CDR3 nucleotides are TGTGCCAGCAGCGTAGGACCAGCGGATACAGATACGCAGTATTTT. The chain has TRBV9 and TRBJ2-3, with D possibly being TRBD2 (5 bases). The V gene's germline CDR1 is SGDLS and CDR2 YYNGEE. The CDR3 covers 15 residues. Trimming took 0 bases from V and 3 from J, leaving 11 bases between them.

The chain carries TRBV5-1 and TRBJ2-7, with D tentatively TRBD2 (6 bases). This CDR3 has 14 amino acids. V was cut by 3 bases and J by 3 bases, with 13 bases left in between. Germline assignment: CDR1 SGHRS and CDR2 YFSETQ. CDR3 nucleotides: TGCGCCAGCAGCTCCGGGACTCCTGGCTACGAGCAGTACTTC. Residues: CASSSGTPGYEQYF.

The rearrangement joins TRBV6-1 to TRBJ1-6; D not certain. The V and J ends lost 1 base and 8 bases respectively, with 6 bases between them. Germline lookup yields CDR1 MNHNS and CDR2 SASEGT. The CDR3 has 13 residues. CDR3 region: CASSEDRYSPLHF. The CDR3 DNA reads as TGTGCCAGCAGTGAAGACCGTTATTCACCCCTCCACTTT.